This paragraph reports one T cell receptor beta chain. The antigen remains undetermined. PCR primers comprised 60 Vbeta and 13 Jbeta primers. Methods used by the authors: As a later analysis found, there were about 80 million unique TCR beta chains, of which around 10 million were shared. Libraries were prepared by immunoSEQ multiplex PCR; TCRdb keeps only in-frame clonotypes and omits some of them. The V and J calls and the clone size are those of that table, but D and trimming were determined from the DNA. This table holds approximately 110,000 clones, around 70% found once. The source of the sample is a study of cytomegalovirus exposure and HLA in healthy donors. Findings and limits, study-wide: Many donors shared some public TCRs, even though most TCR sequences were rare. Reports indicated that the classifier achieved high specificity and sensitivity in diagnosing cytomegalovirus status. Several of the most significant clusters appeared linked to common viral pathogens, based on a later analysis.

The germline CDR1 and CDR2 sequences are MNHNY and SVGAGI (reference sequence). Trimming took off 7 bases at V and 6 bases at J, with 13 bases between the two ends. This CDR3 comprises 13 residues. The chain employs TRBV6-6 and TRBJ1-5, with D tentatively TRBD1 (6 bases). The TCR was taken from a woman aged 40 to 50 in good health and CMV-seropositive. The sample was PBMCs. Written as DNA, the CDR3 is TGTGCCAGCATTGAGGTCAGGGGTCAGCCCCAGCATTTT. Amino acids: CASIEVRGQPQHF.